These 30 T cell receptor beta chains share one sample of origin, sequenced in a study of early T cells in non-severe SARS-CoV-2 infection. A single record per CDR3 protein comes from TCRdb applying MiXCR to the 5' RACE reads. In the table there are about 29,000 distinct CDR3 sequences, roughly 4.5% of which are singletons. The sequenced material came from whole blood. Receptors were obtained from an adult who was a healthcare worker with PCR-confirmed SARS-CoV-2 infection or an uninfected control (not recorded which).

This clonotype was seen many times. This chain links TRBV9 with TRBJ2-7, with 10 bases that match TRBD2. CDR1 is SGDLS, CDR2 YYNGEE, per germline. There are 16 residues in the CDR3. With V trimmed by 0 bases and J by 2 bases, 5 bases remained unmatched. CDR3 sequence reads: CASSVDTLAGAYEQYF. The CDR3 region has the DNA TGTGCCAGCAGCGTAGATACTCTAGCGGGGGCCTACGAGCAGTACTTC.

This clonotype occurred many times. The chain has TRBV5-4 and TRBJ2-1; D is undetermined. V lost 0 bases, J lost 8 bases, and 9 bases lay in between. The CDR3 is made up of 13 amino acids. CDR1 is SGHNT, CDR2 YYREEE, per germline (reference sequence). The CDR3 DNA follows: TGTGCCAGCAGCTTGGGGCGAAGCGATGAGCAGTTCTTC. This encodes CASSLGRSDEQFF.

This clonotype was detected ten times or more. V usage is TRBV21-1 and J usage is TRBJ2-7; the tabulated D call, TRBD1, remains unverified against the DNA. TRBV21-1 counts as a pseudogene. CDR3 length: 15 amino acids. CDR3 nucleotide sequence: TGTGCCAGCAGCACCCTGGGGGCAGCCGACTACGAGCAGTACTTC. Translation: CASSTLGAADYEQYF.

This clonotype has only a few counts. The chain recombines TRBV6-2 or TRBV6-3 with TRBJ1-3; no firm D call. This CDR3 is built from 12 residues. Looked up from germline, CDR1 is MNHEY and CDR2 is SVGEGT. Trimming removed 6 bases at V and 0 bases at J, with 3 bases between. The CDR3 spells CASSLSGNTIYF. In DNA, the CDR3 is TGTGCCAGCAGCCTCTCTGGAAACACCATATATTTT.

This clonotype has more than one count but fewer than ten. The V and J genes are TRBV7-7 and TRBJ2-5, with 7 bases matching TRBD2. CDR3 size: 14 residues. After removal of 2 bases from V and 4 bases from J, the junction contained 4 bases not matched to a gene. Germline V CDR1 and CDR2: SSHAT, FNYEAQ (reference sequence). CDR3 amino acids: CASSLQASGETQYF. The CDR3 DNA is TGTGCCAGCAGCTTACAGGCTAGCGGAGAGACCCAGTACTTC.

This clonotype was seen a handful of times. CDR3 protein: CASSLEPAYGYTF. CDR3 DNA: TGCGCCAGCAGCTTGGAGCCAGCTTATGGCTACACCTTC. This chain connects TRBV5-1 to TRBJ1-2; no definite D call. V gave up 0 bases and J gave up 5 bases, with 8 bases separating them. From germline, CDR1 is SGHRS and CDR2 YFSETQ. The CDR3 is 13 residues long.

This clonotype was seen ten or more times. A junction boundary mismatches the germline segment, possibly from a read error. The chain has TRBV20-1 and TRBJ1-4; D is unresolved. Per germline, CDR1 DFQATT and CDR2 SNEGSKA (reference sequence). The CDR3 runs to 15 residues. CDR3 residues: CSARDTAKSNEKLFF. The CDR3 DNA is TGCAGTGCTAGAGACACTGCTAAATCTAATGAGAAACTGTTTTTT.

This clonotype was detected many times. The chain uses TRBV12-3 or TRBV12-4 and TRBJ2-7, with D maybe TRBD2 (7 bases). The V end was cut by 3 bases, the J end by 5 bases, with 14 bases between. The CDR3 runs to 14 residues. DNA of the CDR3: TGTGCCAGCAGTTTGGGGGGGGGCTCGGACGAGCAGTACTTC. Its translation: CASSLGGGSDEQYF.

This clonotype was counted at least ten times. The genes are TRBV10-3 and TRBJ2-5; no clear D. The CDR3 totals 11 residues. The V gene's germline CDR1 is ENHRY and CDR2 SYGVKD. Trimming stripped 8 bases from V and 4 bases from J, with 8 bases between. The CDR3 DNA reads TGTGCCATCGGCGCTGGAGAGACCCAGTACTTC. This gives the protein CAIGAGETQYF.

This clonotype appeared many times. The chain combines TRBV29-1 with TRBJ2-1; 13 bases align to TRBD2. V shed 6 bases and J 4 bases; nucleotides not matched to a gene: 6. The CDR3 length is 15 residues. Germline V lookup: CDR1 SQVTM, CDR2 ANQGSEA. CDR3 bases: TGCAGCGTGGACGGACTAGCGGGAGCTTACAATGAGCAGTTCTTC. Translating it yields CSVDGLAGAYNEQFF.

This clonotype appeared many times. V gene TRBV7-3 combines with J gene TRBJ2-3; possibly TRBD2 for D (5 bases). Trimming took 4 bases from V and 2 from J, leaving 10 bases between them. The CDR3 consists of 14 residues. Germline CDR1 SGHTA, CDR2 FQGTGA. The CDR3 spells CASSSGIPTDTQYF. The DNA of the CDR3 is TGTGCCAGCAGCTCGGGGATTCCCACAGATACGCAGTATTTT.

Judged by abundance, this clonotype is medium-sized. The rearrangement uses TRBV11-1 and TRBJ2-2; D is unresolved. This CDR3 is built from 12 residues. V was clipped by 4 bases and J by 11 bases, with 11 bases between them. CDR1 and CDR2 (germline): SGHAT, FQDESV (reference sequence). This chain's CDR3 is CASSYERPELFF. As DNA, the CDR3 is TGTGCCAGCAGCTATGAACGACCAGAGCTGTTTTTT.

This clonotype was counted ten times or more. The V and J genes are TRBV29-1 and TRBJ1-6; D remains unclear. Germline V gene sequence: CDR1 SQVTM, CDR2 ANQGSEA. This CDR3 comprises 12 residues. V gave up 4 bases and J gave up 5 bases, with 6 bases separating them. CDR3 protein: CSVGGDNSPLHF. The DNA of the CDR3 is TGCAGCGTTGGGGGTGATAATTCACCCCTCCACTTT.

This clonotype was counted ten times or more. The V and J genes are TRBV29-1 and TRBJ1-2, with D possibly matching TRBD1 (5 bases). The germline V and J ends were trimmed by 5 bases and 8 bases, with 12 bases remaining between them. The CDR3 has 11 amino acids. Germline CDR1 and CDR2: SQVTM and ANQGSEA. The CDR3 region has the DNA TGCAGCGTTACCACCGGGGGAGGCTACACCTTC. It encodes CSVTTGGGYTF.

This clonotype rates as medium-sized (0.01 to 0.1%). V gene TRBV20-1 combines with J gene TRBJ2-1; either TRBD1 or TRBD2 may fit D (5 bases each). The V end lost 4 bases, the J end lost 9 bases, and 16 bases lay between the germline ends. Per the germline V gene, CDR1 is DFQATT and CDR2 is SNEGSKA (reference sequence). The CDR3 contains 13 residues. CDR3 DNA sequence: TGCAGTGCTAACTCGGGACCCCCCGGTGAGCAGTTCTTC. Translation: CSANSGPPGEQFF.

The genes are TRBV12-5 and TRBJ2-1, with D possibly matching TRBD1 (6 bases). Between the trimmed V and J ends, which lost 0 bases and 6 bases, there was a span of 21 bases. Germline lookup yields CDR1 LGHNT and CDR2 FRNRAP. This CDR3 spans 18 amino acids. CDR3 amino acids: CASGLVLDPRGSRNEQFF. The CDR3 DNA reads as TGTGCTAGTGGTTTGGTACTCGATCCGAGGGGGTCCCGCAATGAGCAGTTCTTC. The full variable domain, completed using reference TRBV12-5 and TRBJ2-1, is DARVTQTPRHKVTEMGQEVTMRCQPILGHNTVFWYRQTMMQGLELLAYFRNRAPLDDSGMPKDRFSAEMPDATLATLKIQPSEPRDSAVYFCASGLVLDPRGSRNEQFFGPGTRLTVL.

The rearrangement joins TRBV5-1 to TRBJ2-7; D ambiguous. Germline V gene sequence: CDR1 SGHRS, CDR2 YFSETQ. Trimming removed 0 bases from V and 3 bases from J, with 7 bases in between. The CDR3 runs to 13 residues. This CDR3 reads CASSLGDFYEQYF. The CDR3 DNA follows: TGCGCCAGCAGCTTGGGAGACTTCTACGAGCAGTACTTC. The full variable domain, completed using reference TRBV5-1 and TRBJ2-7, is KAGVTQTPRYLIKTRGQQVTLSCSPISGHRSVSWYQQTPGQGLQFLFEYFSETQRNKGNFPGRFSGRQFSNSRSEMNVSTLELGDSALYLCASSLGDFYEQYFGPGTRLTVT.

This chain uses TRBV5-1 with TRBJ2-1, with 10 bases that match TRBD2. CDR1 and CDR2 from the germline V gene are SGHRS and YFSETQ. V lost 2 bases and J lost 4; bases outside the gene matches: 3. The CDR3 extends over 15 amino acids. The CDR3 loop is CASSFLAGDYNEQFF. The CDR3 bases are TGCGCCAGCAGCTTTCTAGCGGGAGATTACAATGAGCAGTTCTTC. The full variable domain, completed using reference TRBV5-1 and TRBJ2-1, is KAGVTQTPRYLIKTRGQQVTLSCSPISGHRSVSWYQQTPGQGLQFLFEYFSETQRNKGNFPGRFSGRQFSNSRSEMNVSTLELGDSALYLCASSFLAGDYNEQFFGPGTRLTVL.

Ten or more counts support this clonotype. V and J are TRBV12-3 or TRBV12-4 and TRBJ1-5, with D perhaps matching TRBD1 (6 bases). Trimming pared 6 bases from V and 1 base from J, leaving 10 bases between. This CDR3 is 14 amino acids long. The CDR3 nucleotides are TGTGCCAGCAGCCCTGACAGGAGCAATCAGCCCCAGCATTTT. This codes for CASSPDRSNQPQHF.

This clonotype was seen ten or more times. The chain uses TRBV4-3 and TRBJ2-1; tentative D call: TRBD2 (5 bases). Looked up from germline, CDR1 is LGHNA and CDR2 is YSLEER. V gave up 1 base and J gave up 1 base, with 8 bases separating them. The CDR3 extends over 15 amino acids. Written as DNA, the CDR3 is TGCGCCAGCAGCCAAGCGGGGTATTCCTACAATGAGCAGTTCTTC. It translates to CASSQAGYSYNEQFF.

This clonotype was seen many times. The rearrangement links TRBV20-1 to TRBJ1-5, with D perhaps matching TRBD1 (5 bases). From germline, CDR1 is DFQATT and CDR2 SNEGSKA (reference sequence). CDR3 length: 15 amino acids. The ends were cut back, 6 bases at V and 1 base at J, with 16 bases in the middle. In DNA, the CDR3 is TGCAGTGCCCGGGGACGTAATGGGAGCAATCAGCCCCAGCATTTT. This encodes CSARGRNGSNQPQHF.

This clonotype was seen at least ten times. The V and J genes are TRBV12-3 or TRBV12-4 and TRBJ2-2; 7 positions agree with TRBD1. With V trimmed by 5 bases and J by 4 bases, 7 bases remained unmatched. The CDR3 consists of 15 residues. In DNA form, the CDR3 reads TGTGCCAGCAGTACACCAGGGACAGTCACCGGGGAGCTGTTTTTT. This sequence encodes CASSTPGTVTGELFF.

For the CDR3, the DNA is TGTGCCAGCAGCTCTAGCGGCACAGATACGCAGTATTTT. Amino acids: CASSSSGTDTQYF. The rearrangement links TRBV7-9 to TRBJ2-3; TRBD2 is a possible D gene (6 bases). From germline, CDR1 is SEHNR and CDR2 FQNEAQ (reference sequence). The CDR3 length is 13 residues. The V end lost 4 bases, the J end lost 1 base, and 6 bases lay between the germline ends. The full variable domain, its missing parts supplied by reference TRBV7-9 and TRBJ2-3, is DTGVSQNPRHKITKRGQNVTFRCDPISEHNRLYWYRQTLGQGPEFLTYFQNEAQLEKSRLLSDRFSAERPKGSFSTLEIQRTEQGDSAMYLCASSSSGTDTQYFGPGTRLTVL.

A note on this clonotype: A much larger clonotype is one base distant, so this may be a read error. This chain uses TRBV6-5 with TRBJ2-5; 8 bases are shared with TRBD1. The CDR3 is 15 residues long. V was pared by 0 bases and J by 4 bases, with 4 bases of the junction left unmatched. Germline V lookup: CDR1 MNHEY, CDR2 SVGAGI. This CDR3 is CASSYSNRGRETQYF. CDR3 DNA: TGTGCCAGCAGTTACTCGAACAGGGGGAGAGAGACCCAGTACTTC.

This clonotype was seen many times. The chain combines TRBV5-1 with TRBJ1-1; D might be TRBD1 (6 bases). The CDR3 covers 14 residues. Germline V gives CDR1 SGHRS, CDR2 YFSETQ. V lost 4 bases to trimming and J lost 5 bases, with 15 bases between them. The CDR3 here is CASSLSPGVTEAFF. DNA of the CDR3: TGCGCCAGCAGCCTCTCTCCAGGGGTAACTGAAGCTTTCTTT.

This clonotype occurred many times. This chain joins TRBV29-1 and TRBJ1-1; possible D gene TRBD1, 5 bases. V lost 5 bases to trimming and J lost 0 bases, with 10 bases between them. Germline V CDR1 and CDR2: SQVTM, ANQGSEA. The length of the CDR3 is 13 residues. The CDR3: CSVLTDMNTEAFF. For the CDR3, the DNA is TGCAGCGTTCTGACAGATATGAACACTGAAGCTTTCTTT.

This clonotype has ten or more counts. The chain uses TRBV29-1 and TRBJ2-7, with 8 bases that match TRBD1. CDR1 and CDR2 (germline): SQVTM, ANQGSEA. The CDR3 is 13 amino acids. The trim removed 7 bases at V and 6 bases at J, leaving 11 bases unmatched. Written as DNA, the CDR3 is TGCAGCGCAAAACAGGGGGTGGTGGGCGAGCAGTACTTC. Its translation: CSAKQGVVGEQYF.

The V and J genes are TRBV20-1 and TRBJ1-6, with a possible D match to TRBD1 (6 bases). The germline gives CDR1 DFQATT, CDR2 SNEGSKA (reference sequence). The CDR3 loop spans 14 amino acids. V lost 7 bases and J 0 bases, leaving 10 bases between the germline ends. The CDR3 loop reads CSVQGRSYNSPLHF. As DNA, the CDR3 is TGCAGTGTACAGGGCCGCTCCTATAATTCACCCCTCCACTTT.

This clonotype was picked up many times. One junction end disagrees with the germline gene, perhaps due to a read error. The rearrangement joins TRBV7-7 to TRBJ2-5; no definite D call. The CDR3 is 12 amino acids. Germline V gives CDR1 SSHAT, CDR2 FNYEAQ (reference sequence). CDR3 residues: CASSLEWETQYF. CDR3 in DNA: TGTGCTAGCAGCTTAGAGTGGGAGACCCAGTACTTC.

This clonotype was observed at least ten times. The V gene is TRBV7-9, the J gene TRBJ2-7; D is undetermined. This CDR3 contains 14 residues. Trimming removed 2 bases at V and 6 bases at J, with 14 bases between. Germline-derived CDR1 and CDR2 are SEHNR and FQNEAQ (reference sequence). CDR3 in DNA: TGTGCCAGCAGCTTATATGGCAGGCTCACCGAGCAGTACTTC. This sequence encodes CASSLYGRLTEQYF.